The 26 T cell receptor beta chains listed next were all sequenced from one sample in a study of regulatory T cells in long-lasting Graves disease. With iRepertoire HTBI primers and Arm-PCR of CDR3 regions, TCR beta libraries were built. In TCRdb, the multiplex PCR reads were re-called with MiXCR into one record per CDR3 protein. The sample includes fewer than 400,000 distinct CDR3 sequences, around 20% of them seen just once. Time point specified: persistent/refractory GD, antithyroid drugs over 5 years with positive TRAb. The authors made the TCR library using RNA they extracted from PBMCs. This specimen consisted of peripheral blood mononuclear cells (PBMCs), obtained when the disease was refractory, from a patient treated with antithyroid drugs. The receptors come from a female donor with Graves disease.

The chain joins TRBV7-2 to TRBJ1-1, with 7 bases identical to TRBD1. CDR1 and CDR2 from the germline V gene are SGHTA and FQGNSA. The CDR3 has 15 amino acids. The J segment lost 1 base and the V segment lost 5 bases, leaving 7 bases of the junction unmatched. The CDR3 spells CASSTLTGPNTEAFF. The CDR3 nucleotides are TGTGCCAGCAGCACACTGACAGGGCCGAACACTGAAGCTTTCTTT.

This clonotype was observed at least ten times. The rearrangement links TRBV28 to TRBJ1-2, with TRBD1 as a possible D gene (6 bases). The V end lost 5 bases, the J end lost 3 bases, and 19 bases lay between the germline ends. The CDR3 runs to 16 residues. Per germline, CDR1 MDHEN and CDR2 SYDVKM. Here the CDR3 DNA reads TGTGCCAGCAGTACCGACCGTGGGGGGCTGGACTATGGCTACACCTTC. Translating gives CASSTDRGGLDYGYTF.

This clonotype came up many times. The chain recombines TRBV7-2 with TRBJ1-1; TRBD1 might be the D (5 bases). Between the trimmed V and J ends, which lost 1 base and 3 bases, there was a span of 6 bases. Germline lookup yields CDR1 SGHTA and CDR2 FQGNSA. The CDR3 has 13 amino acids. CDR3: CASSLVGDTEAFF. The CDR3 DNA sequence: TGTGCCAGCAGCTTAGTGGGGGACACTGAAGCTTTCTTT.

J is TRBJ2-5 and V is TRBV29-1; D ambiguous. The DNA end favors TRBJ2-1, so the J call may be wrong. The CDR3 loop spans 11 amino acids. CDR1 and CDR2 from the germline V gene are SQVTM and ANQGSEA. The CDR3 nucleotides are TGCAGCCCCAGGTCCGACAATGAGCAGTTCTTC. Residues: CSPRSDNEQFF.

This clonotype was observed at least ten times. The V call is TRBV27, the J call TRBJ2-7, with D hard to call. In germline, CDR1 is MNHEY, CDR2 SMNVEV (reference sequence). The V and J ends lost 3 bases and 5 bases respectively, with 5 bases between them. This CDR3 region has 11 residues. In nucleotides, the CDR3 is TGTGCCAGCAGTTTCGGGCACGAGCAGTACTTC. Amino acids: CASSFGHEQYF.

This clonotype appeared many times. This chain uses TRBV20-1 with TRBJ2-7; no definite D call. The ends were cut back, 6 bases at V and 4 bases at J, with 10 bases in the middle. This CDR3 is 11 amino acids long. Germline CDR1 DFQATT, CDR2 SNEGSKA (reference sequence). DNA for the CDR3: TGCAGTGCGTTTAAAGATTACGAGCAGTACTTC. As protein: CSAFKDYEQYF.

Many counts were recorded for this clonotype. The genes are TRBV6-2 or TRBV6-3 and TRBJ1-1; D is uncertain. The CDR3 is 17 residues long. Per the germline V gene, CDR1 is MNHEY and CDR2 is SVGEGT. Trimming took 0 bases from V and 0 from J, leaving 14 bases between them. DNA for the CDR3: TGTGCCAGCAGTTACTCGGGGAGACGGCTCATGAACACTGAAGCTTTCTTT. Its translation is CASSYSGRRLMNTEAFF.

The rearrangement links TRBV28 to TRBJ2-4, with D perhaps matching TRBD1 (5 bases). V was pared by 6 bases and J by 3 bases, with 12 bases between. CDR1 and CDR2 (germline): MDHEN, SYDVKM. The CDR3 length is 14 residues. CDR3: CASSPGSDKNIQYF. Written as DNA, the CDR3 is TGTGCCAGCAGCCCAGGGTCTGACAAAAACATTCAGTACTTC.

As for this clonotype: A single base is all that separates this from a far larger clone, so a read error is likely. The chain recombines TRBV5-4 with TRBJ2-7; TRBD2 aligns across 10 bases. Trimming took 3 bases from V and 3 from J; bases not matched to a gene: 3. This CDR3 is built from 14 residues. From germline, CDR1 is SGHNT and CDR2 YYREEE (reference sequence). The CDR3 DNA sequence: TGTGCCAGCAGCTCCGGGACTAGCGACTACGAGCAGTACTTC. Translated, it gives CASSSGTSDYEQYF.

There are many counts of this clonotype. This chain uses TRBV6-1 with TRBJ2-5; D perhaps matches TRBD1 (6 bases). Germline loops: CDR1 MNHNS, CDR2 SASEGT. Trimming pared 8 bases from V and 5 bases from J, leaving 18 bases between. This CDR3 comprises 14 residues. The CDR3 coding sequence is TGTGCCAGCTCAACGGTGGGGGCTGGGGAGACCCAGTACTTC. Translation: CASSTVGAGETQYF.

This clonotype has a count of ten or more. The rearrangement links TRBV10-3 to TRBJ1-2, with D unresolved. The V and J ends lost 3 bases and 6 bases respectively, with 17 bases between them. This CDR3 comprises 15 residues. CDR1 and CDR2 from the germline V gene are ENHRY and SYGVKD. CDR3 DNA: TGTGCCATCAGTGATAGTGCGACACCGGGTCATGGCTACACCTTC. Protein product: CAISDSATPGHGYTF.

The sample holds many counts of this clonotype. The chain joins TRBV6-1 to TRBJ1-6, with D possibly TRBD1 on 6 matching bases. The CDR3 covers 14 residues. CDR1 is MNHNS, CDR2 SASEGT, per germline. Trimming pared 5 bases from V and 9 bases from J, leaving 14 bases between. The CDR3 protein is CASSTPGHLSPLHF. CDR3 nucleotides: TGTGCCAGCAGTACTCCGGGACACCTTTCACCCCTCCACTTT.

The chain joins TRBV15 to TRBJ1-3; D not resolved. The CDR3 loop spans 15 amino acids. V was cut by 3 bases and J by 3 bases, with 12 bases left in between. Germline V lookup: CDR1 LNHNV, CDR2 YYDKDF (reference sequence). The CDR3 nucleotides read TGTGCCACCAGCAGTCCCGATTTGGGTGGAAACACCATATATTTT. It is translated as CATSSPDLGGNTIYF. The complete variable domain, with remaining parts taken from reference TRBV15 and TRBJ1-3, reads DAMVIQNPRYQVTQFGKPVTLSCSQTLNHNVMYWYQQKSSQAPKLLFHYYDKDFNNEADTPDNFQSRRPNTSFCFLDIRSPGLGDTAMYLCATSSPDLGGNTIYFGEGSWLTVV.

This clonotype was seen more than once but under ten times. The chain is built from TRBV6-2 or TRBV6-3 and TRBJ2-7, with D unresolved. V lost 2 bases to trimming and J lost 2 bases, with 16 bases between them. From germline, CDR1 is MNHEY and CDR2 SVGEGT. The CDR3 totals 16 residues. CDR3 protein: CASSYTVRDNPYEQYF. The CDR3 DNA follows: TGTGCCAGCAGTTACACCGTCCGAGACAACCCCTACGAGCAGTACTTC.

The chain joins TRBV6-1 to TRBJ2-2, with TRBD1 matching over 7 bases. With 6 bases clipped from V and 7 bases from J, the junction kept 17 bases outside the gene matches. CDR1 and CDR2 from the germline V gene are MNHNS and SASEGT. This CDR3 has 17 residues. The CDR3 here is CASRESLGTALGGELFF. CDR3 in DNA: TGTGCCAGCAGGGAATCCCTTGGGACAGCCCTCGGCGGGGAGCTGTTTTTT.

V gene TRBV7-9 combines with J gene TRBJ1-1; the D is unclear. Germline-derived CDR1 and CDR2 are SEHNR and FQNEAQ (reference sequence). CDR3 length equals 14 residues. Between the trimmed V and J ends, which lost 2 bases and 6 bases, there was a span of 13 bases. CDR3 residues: CASSLPDLGAEAFF. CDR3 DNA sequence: TGTGCCAGCAGCTTACCGGACCTTGGGGCTGAAGCTTTCTTT.

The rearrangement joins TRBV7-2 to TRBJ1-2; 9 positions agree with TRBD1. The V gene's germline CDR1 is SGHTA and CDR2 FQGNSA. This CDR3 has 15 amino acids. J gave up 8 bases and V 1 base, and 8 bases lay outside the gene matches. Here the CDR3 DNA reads TGTGCCAGCAGCTTAGTGGAACAGGGGGCGCAAGGCTACACCTTC. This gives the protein CASSLVEQGAQGYTF.

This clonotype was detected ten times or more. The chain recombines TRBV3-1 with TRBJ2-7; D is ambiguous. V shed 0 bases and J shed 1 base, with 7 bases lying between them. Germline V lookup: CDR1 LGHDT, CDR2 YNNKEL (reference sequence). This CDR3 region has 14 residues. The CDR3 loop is CASSQERLSYEQYF. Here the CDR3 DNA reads TGTGCCAGCAGCCAAGAGCGGCTATCCTACGAGCAGTACTTC.

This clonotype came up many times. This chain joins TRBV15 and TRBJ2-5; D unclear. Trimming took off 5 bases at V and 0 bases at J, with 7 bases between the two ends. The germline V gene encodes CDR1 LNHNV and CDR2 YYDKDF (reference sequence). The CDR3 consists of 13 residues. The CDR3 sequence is CATSVRHQETQYF. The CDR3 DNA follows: TGTGCCACCAGCGTACGGCACCAAGAGACCCAGTACTTC.

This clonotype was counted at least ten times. The CDR3 protein is CASSKREKRASLSYEQYF. The CDR3 DNA follows: TGTGCCAGCAGCAAAAGGGAGAAGCGGGCGTCCCTCTCCTACGAGCAGTACTTC. The chain combines TRBV7-9 with TRBJ2-7, with TRBD2 as a possible D gene (6 bases). The CDR3 has 18 residues. V was cut by 5 bases and J by 0 bases, with 23 bases left in between. Looked up from germline, CDR1 is SEHNR and CDR2 is FQNEAQ (reference sequence).

This chain's CDR3 is CSVVSGIAAHEQFF. The CDR3 bases are TGCAGCGTTGTGAGCGGGATCGCGGCCCATGAGCAGTTCTTC. The chain combines TRBV29-1 with TRBJ2-1, with 7 bases lining up with TRBD2. Germline V gene data show CDR1 as SQVTM and CDR2 as ANQGSEA. Unmatched junction bases numbered 11, after V lost 4 bases and J lost 8 bases. The CDR3 contains 14 residues.

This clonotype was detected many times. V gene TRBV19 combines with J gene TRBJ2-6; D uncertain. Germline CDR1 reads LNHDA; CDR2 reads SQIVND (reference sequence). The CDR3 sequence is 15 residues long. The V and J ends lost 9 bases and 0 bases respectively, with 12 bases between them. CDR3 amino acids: CASSRGNSGANVLTF. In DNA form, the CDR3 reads TGTGCCAGCAGCAGAGGAAACTCTGGGGCCAACGTCCTGACTTTC. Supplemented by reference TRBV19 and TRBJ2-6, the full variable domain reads DGGITQSPKYLFRKEGQNVTLSCEQNLNHDAMYWYRQDPGQGLRLIYYSQIVNDFQKGDIAEGYSVSREKKESFPLTVTSAQKNPTAFYLCASSRGNSGANVLTFGAGSRLTVL.

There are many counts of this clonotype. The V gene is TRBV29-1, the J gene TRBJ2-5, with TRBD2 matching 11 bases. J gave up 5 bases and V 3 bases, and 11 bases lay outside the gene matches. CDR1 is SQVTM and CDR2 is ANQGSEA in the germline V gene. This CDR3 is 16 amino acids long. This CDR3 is CSVDIGLAGGFETQYF. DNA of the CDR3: TGCAGCGTTGATATTGGGCTAGCGGGAGGATTTGAGACCCAGTACTTC.

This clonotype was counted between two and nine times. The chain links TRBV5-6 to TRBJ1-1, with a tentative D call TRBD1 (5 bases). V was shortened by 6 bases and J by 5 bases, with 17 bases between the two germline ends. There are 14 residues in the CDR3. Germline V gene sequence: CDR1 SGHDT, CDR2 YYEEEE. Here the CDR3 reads CASTVAAGVTEAFF. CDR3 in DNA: TGTGCCAGCACGGTAGCTGCGGGGGTTACTGAAGCTTTCTTT. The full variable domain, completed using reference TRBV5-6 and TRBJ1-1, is DAGVTQSPTHLIKTRGQQVTLRCSPKSGHDTVSWYQQALGQGPQFIFQYYEEEERQRGNFPDRFSGHQFPNYSSELNVNALLLGDSALYLCASTVAAGVTEAFFGQGTRLTVV.

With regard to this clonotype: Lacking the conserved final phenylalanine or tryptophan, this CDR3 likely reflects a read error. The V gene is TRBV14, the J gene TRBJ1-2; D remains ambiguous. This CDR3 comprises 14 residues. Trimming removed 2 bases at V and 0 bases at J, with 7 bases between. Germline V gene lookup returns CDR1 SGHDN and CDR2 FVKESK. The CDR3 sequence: CASSQTVTNYGYTL. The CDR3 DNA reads TGTGCCAGCAGCCAAACAGTTACTAACTATGGCTACACCCTC.

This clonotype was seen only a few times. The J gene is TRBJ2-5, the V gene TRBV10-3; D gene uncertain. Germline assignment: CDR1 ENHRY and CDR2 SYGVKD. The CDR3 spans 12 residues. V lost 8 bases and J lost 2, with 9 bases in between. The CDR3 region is CAISSMQETQYF. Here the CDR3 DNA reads TGTGCCATCTCTTCTATGCAAGAGACCCAGTACTTC.